This TCR beta chain is from a study of blood T cell repertoires in COVID-19. Study summary: The United States, Italy and Spain were the sources of the acute and convalescent COVID-19 samples. T cells, B-cell-depleted T cells, or PBMCs supplied cDNA or gDNA.

Authors' methods: Reference gene primer amplification gave estimated nucleated cell counts. Sequencing was performed with immunoSEQ multiplex PCR; in TCRdb, only in-frame clones are kept and a portion is missing. V and J calls and clone size are copied from that table; D and trimming were computed from the DNA. The sample consists of 100,000 to 150,000 clones, around 90% of them appearing once. This clonotype was sampled from a human donor in a cohort sampled during active COVID-19. Input material: peripheral blood.

The CDR3 spells CASSEAGFGYTF. The DNA for the CDR3 is TGCGCCAGCAGTGAGGCTGGCTTCGGCTACACCTTC. The chain combines TRBV10-1 with TRBJ1-2; no firm D call. This CDR3 is built from 12 residues. The germline CDR1 and CDR2 sequences are WNHNN and SYGVQD (reference sequence). The V gene lost 2 bases and the J gene lost 8 bases, with 9 bases spanning the gap.